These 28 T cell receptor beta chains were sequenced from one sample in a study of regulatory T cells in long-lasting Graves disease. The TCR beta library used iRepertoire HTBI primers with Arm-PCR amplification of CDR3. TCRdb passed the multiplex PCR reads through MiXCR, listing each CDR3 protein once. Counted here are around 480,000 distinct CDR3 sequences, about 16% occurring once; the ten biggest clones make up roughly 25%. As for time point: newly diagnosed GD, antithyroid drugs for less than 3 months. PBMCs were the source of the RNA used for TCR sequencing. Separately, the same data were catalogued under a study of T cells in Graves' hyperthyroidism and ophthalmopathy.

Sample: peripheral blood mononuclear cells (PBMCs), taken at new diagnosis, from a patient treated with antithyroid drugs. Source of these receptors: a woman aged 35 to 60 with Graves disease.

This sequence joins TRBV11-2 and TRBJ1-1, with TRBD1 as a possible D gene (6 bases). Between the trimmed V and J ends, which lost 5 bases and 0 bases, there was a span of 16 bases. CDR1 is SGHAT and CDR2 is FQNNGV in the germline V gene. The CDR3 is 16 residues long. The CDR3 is CASSLRVQGMNTEAFF. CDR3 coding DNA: TGTGCCAGCAGCCTAAGAGTACAGGGCATGAACACTGAAGCTTTCTTT.

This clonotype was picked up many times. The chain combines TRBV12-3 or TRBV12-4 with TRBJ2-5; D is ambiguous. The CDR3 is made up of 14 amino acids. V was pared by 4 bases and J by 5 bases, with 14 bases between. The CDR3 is CASSSPRFGETQYF. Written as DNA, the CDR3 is TGTGCCAGCAGTTCCCCCCGGTTCGGGGAGACCCAGTACTTC.

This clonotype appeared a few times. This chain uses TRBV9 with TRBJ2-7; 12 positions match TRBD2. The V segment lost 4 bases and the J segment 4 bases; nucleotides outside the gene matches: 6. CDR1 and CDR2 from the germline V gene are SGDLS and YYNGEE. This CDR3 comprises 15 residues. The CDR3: CASSKTGTSGYEQYF. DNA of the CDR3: TGTGCCAGCAGCAAGACCGGGACTAGCGGGTACGAGCAGTACTTC.

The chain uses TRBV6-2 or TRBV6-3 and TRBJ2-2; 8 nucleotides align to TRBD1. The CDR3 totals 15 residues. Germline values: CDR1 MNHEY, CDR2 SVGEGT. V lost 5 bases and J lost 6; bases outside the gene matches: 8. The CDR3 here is CASSTSGGAAGELFF. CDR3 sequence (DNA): TGTGCCAGCAGTACCTCAGGGGGCGCGGCCGGGGAGCTGTTTTTT.

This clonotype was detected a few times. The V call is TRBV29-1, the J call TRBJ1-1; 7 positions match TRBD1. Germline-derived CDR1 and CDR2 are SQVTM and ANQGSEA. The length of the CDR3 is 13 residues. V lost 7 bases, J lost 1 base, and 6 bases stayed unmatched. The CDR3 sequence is CSGGDSPNTEAFF. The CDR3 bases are TGCAGCGGAGGGGACAGTCCGAACACTGAAGCTTTCTTT.

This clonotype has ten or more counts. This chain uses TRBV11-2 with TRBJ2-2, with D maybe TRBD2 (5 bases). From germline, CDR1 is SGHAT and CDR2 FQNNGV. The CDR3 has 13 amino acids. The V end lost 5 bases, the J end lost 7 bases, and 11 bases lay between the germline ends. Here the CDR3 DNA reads TGTGCCAGCAGCAGAACTAGGAACGGGGAGCTGTTTTTT. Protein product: CASSRTRNGELFF. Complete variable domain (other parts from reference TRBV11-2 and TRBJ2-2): EAGVAQSPRYKIIEKRQSVAFWCNPISGHATLYWYQQILGQGPKLLIQFQNNGVVDDSQLPKDRFSAERLKGVDSTLKIQPAKLEDSAVYLCASSRTRNGELFFGEGSRLTVL.

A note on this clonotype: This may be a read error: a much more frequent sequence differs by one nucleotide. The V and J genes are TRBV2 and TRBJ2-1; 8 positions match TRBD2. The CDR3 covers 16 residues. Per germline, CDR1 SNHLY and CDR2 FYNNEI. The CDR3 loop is CVSSEARTSSHNEQFF. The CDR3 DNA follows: TGTGTCAGCAGTGAAGCTAGGACTAGCAGCCACAATGAGCAGTTCTTC.

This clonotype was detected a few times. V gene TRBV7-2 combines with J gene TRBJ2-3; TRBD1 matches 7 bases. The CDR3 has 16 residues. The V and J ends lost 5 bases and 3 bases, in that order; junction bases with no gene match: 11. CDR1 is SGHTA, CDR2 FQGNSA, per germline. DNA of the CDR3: TGTGCCAGCAGCGATCGTTGGACAGGACCAACAGATACGCAGTATTTT. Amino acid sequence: CASSDRWTGPTDTQYF. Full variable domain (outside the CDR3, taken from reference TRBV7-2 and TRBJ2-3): GAGVSQSPSNKVTEKGKDVELRCDPISGHTALYWYRQSLGQGLEFLIYFQGNSAPDKSGLPSDRFSAERTGGSVSTLTIQRTQQEDSAVYLCASSDRWTGPTDTQYFGPGTRLTVL.

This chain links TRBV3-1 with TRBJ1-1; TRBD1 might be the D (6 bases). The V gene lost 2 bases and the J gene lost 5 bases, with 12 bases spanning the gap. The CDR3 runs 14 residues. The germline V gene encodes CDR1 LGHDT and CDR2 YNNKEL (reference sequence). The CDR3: CASSQMGGRTEAFF. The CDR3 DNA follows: TGTGCCAGCAGCCAAATGGGGGGCCGGACTGAAGCTTTCTTT.

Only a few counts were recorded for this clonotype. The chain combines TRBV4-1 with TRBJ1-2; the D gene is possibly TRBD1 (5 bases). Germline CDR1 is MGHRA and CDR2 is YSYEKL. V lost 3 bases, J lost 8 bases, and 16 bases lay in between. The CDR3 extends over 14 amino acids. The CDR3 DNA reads TGCGCCAGCAGCCAGTATTTAGGGGCCCCAGGCTACACCTTC. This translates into CASSQYLGAPGYTF.

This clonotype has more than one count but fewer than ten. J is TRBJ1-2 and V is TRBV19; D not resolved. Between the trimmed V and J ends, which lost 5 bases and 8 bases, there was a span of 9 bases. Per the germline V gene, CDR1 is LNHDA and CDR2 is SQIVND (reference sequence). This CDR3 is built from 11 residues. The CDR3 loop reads CASSLNLGYTF. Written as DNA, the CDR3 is TGTGCCAGTAGTCTCAATTTGGGCTACACCTTC.

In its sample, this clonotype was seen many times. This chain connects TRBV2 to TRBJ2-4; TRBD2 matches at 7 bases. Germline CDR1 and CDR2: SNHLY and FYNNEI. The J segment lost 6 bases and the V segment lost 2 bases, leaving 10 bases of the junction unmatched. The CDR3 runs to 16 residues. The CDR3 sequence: CASSERATSQGNIQYF. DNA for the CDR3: TGTGCCAGCAGTGAAAGGGCGACTAGCCAGGGAAACATTCAGTACTTC.

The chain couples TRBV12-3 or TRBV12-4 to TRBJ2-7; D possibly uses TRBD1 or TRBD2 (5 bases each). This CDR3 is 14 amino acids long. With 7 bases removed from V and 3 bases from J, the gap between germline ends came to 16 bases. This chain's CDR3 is CASTTGRKFYEQYF. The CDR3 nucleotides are TGTGCCAGCACCACGGGACGCAAATTCTACGAGCAGTACTTC.

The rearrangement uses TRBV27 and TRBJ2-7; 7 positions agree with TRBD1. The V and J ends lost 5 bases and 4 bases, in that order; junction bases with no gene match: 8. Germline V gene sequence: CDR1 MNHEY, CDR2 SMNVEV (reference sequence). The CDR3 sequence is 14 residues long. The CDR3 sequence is CASSLGQAKYEQYF. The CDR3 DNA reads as TGTGCCAGCAGTCTAGGACAGGCTAAATACGAGCAGTACTTC.

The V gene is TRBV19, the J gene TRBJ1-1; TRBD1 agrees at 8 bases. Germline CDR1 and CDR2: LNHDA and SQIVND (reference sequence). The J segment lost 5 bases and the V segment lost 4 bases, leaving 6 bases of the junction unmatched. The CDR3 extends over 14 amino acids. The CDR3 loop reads CASSTTGERTEAFF. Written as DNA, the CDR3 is TGTGCCAGTAGTACGACAGGGGAAAGAACTGAAGCTTTCTTT.

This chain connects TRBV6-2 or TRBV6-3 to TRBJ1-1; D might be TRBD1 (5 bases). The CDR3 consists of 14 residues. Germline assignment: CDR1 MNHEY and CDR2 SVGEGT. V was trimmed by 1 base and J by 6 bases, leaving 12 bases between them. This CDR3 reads CASSYWEGPSEAFF. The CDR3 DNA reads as TGTGCCAGCAGTTACTGGGAGGGGCCTTCTGAAGCTTTCTTT.

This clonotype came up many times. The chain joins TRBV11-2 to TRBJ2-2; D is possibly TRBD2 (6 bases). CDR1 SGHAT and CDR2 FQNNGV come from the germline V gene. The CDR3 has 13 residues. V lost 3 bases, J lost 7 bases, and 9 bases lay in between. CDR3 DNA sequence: TGTGCCAGCAGCTTGGCTAGCGTCGGGGAGCTGTTTTTT. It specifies CASSLASVGELFF. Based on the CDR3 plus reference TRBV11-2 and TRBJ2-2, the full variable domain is EAGVAQSPRYKIIEKRQSVAFWCNPISGHATLYWYQQILGQGPKLLIQFQNNGVVDDSQLPKDRFSAERLKGVDSTLKIQPAKLEDSAVYLCASSLASVGELFFGEGSRLTVL.

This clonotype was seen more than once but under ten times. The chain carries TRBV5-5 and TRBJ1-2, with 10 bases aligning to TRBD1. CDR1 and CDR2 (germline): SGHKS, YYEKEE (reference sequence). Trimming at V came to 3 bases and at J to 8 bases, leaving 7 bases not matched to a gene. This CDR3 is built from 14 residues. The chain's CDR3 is CASSWRQGARGYTF. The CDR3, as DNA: TGTGCCAGCAGCTGGCGACAGGGGGCGCGGGGCTACACCTTC.

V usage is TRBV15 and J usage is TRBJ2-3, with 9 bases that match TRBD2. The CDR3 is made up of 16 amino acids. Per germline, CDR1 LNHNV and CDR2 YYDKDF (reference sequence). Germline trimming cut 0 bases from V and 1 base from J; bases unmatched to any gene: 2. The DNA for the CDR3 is TGTGCCACCAGCAGAGATTGGACTAGCGGCACAGATACGCAGTATTTT. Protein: CATSRDWTSGTDTQYF.

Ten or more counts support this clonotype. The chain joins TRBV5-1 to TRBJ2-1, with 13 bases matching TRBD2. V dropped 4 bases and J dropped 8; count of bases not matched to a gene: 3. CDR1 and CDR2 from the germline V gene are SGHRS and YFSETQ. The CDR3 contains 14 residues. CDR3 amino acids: CASSGTSGEYEQFF. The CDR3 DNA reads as TGCGCCAGCAGCGGGACTAGCGGGGAATATGAGCAGTTCTTC.

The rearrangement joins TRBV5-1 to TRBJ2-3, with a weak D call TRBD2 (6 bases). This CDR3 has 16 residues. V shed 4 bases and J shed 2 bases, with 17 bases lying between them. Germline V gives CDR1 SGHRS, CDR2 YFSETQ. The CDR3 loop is CASSLTGGVLTDTQYF. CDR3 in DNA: TGCGCCAGCAGCCTGACCGGCGGGGTTCTCACAGATACGCAGTATTTT.

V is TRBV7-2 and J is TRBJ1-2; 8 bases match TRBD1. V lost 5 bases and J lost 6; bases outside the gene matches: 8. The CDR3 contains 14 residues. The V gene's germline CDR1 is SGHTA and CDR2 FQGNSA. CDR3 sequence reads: CASSRDRGSDGYTF. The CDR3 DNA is TGTGCCAGCAGCCGCGACAGGGGTTCGGATGGCTACACCTTC.

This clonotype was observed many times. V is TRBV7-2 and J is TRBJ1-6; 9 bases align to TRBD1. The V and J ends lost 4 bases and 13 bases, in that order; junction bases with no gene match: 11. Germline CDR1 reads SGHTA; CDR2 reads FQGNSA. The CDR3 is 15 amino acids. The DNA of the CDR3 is TGTGCCAGCAGCTCCGAACGGGACAGGGTATTTCCCCTCCACTTT. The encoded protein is CASSSERDRVFPLHF.

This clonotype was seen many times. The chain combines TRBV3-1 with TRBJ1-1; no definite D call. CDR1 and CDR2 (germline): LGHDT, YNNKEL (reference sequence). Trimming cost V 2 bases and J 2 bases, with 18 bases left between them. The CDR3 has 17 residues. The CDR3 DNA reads TGTGCCAGCAGCCAAACACCACTACGGGGTTACAACACTGAAGCTTTCTTT. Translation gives CASSQTPLRGYNTEAFF.

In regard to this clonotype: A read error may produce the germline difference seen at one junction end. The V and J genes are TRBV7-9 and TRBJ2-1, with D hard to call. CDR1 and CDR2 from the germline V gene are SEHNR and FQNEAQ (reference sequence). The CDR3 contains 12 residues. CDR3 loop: CTSSLIYNEQFF. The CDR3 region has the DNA TGTACCAGCAGCTTAATATACAATGAGCAGTTCTTC.

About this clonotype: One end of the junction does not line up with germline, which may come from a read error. CDR3 loop: CASSLTTNERLFF. CDR3 coding DNA: TGTGCCAGCAGCCTTACAACTAATGAAAGACTGTTTTTT. The genes are TRBV13 and TRBJ1-4; the D is unclear. The CDR3 extends over 13 amino acids. Germline V gene data show CDR1 as PRHDT and CDR2 as FYEKMQ (reference sequence).

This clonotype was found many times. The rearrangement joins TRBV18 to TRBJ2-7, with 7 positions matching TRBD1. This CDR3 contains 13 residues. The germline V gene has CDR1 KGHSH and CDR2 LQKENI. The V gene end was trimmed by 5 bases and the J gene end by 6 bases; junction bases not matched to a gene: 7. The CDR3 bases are TGTGCCAGCTCAGAAGACAGGGTTGCCGAGCAGTACTTC. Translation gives CASSEDRVAEQYF.

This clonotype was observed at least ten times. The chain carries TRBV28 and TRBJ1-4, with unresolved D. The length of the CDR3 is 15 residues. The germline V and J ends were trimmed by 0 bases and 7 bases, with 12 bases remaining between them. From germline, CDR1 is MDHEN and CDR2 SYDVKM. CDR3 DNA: TGTGCCAGCAGTTTATGGATCCGAAATGGTGAAAAACTGTTTTTT. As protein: CASSLWIRNGEKLFF.